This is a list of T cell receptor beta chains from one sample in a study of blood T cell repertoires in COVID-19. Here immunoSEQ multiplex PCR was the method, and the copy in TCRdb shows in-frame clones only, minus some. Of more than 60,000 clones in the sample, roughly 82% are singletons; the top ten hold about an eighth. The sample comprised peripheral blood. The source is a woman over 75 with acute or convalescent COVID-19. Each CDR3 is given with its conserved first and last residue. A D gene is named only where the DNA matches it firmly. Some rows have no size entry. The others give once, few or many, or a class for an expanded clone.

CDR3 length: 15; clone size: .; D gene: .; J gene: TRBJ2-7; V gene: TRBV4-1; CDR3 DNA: TGCGCCAGCAGCCAAGCTTACGCGGAGGTCTACGAGCAGTACTTC; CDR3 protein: CASSQAYAEVYEQYF
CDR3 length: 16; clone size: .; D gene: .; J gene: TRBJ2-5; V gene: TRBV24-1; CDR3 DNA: .; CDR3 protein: CATSDFGSGRKETQYF
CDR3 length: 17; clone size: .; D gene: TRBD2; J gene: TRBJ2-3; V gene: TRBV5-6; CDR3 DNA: TGTGCCAGCAGCCCACCCTGGCGGGAGGCCGCCACAGATACGCAGTATTTT; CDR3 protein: CASSPPWREAATDTQYF
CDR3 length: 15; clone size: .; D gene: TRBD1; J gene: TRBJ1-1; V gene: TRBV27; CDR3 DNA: TGTGCCAGCAGGAGGGGTGACAGGGGAGGCACTGAAGCTTTCTTT; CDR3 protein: CASRRGDRGGTEAFF
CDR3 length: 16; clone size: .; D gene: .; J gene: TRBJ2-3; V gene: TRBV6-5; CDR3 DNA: TGTGCCAGCAGTTATCTCAGCCCCTCTCACAGAGATACGCAGTATTTT; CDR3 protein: CASSYLSPSHRDTQYF
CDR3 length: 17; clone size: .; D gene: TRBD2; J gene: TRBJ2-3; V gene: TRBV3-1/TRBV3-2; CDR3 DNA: TGTGCCAGCAGCCAAGATCTTCTTGCGGGAGGGACAGATACGCAGTATTTT; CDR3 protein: CASSQDLLAGGTDTQYF
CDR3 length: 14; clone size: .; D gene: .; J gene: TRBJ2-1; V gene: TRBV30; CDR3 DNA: TGTGCCTTTAACTACAGGGTTGGAAGCAATGAGCAGTTCTTC; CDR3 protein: CAFNYRVGSNEQFF
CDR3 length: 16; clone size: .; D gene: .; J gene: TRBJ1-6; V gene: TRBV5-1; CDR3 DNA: TGCGCCAGCAGCTCTCAGGGGAGCTCCTATAATTCACCCCTCCACTTT; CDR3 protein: CASSSQGSSYNSPLHF
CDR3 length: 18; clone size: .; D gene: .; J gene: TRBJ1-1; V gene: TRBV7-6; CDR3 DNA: TGTGCCAGCAGCTTAGGAAAACGGCCACAGGGTCTGAACACTGAAGCTTTCTTT; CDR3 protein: CASSLGKRPQGLNTEAFF
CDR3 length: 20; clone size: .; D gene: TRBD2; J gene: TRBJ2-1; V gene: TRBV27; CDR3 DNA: TGTGCCAGCAGGAAACAGGGACTCGTACTCCTAGCGGGTTCCCACAATGAGCAGTTCTTC; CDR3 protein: CASRKQGLVLLAGSHNEQFF
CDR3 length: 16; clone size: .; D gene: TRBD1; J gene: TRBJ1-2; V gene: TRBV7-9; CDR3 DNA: TGTGCCAGCAGCTTTGCCGGGACAGGGTCGCCTTATGGCTACACCTTC; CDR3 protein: CASSFAGTGSPYGYTF
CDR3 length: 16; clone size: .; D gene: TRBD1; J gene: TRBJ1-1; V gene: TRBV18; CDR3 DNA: TGTGCCAGCTCACCGACCGCCGGCAGGGGGCGGCGTGAGGCTTTCTTT; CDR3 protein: CASSPTAGRGRREAFF
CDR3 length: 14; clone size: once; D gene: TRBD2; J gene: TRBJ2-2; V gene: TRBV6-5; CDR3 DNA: TGTGCCAGCATGCTAGCGGGAGTTACCGGGGAGCTGTTTTTT; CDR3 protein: CASMLAGVTGELFF
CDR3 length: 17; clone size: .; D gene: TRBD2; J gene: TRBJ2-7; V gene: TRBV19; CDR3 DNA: TGTGCCAGTAGTACTCCGGGACTAGCGGGAGGAGCCGACGAGCAGTACTTC; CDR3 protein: CASSTPGLAGGADEQYF
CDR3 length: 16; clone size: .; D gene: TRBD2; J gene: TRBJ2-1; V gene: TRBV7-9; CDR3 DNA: TGTGCCAGCAGCTTAGCACTAGCGGGAGGACACAATGAGCAGTTCTTC; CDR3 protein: CASSLALAGGHNEQFF
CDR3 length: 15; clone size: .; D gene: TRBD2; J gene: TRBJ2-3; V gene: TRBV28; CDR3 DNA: TGTGCCAGCAGTCTACCGGAGGCGGGGGTAGATACGCAGTATTTT; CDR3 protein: CASSLPEAGVDTQYF
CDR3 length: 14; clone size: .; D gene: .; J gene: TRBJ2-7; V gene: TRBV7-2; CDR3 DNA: TGTGCCAGCAGCACCACTCCCCTCTCCTACGAGCAGTACTTC; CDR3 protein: CASSTTPLSYEQYF
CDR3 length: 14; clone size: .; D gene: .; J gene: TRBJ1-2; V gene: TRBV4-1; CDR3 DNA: TGCGCCAGCAGCCAAGGCGACAGTTACTATGGCTACACCTTC; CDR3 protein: CASSQGDSYYGYTF
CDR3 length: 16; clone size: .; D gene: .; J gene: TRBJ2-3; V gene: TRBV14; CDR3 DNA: TGTGCCAGCAGCCAAGCAAGCAGGTCTGGCACAGATACGCAGTATTTT; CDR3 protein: CASSQASRSGTDTQYF
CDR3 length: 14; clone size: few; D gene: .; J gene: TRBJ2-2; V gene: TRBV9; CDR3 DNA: TGTGCCAGCAGCGTAGCGGCAGCGGACTCGGAGCTGTTTTTT; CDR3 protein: CASSVAAADSELFF
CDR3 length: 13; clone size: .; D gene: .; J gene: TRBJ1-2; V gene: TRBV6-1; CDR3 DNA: TGTGCCAGCAGTGAAAGTGGGAGGGGTGGCTACACCTTC; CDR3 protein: CASSESGRGGYTF
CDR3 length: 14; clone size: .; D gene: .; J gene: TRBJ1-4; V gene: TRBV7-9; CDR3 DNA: TGTGCCAGCAGCCTCGGGACAACTAATGAAAAACTGTTTTTT; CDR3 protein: CASSLGTTNEKLFF
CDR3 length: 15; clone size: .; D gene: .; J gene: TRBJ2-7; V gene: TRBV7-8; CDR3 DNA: TGTGCCAGCAGCTTATGGAAGGGGTCTAACAACGAGCAGTACTTC; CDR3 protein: CASSLWKGSNNEQYF
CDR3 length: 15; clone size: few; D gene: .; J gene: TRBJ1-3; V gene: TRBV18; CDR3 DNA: TGTGCCAGCTCACCGCCGGCGGGGAGTGGAAACACCATATATTTT; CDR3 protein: CASSPPAGSGNTIYF
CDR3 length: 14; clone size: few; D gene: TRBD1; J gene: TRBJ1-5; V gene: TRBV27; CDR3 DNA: TGTGCCAGCAGTTTAAGGGCAGGGGGGCAGCCCCAGCATTTT; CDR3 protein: CASSLRAGGQPQHF
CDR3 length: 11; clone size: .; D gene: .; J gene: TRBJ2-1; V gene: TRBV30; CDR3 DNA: TGTGCCTGGAGTTATGGACTAGAGCAGTTCTTC; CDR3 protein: CAWSYGLEQFF
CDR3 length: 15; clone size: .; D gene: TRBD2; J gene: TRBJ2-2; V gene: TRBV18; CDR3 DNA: TGTGCCAGCTCATCTGGGGAGGGGAACACCGGGGAGCTGTTTTTT; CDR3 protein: CASSSGEGNTGELFF
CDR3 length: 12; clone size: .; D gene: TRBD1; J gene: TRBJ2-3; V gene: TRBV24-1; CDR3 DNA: TGTGCCATCGGGGACAGCACGGATACGCAGTATTTT; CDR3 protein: CAIGDSTDTQYF
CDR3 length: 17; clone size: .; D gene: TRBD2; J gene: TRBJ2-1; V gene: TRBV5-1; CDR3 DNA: TGCGCCAGCAGCTTGGTGGGACTAGCGAATTCCTACAATGAGCAGTTCTTC; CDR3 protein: CASSLVGLANSYNEQFF
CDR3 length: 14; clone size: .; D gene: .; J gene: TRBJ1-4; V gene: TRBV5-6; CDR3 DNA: TGTGCCAGCACCCTTCAGGGTAAGGGTGAAAAACTGTTTTTT; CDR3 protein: CASTLQGKGEKLFF
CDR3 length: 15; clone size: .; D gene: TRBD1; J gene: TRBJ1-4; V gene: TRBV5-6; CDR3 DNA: TGTGCCAGCAGCTTGCGCGGGCAGGGGGCTGGAAAACTGTTTTTT; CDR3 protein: CASSLRGQGAGKLFF
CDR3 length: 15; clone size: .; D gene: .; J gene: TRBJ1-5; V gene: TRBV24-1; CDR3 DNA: TGTGCCACCAGTGAGGGGGCAGGGTCTAATCAGCCCCAGCATTTT; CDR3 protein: CATSEGAGSNQPQHF
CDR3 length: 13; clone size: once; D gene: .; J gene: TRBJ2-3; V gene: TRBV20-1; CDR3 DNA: TGCAGTGCTAGTCGTCAGGTTACAGATACGCAGTATTTT; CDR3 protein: CSASRQVTDTQYF
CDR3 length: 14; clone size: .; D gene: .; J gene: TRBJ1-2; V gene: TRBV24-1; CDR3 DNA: TGTGCCACCAGTGATTTTGGCAGGAACTATGGCTACACCTTC; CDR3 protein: CATSDFGRNYGYTF
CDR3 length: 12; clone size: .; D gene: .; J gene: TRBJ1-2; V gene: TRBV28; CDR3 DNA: TGTGCCAGTACAGAAAACGAAGATGGCTACACCTTC; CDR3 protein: CASTENEDGYTF
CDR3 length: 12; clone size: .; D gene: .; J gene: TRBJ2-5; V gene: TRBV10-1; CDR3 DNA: TGCGCCAGCAGTCAGGCGTTGGAGACCCAGTACTTC; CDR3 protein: CASSQALETQYF
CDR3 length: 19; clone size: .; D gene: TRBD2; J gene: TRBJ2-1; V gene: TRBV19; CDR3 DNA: TGTGCCAGTAGTGCTGCAGTGGCGGGAGGTCCTGTCCCTTTCAATGAGCAGTTCTTC; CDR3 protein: CASSAAVAGGPVPFNEQFF
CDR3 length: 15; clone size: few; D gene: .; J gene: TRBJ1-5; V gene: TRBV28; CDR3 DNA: TGTGCCAGCAGTTTATGGGGGCAGGGGCGCCAGCCCCAGCATTTT; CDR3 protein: CASSLWGQGRQPQHF
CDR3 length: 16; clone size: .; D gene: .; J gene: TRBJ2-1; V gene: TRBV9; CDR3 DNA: TGTGCCAGCAGCGTAGCAGCGGGTTCACCCTACAATGAGCAGTTCTTC; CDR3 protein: CASSVAAGSPYNEQFF
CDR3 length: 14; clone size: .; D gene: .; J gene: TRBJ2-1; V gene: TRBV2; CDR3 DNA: TGTGCCAGCTGTACCGGGACTGGTCGCGAGGAGCAGTTCTTC; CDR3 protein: CASCTGTGREEQFF
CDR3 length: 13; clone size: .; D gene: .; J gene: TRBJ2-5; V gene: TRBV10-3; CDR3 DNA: TGTGCCATCAGTGAGGGGGCGACGGAGACCCAGTACTTC; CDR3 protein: CAISEGATETQYF
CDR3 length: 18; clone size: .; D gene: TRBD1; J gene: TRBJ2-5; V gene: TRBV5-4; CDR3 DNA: TGTGCCAGCAGCTCGATCCTCCAGGGGGCCCGAAGTATGGAGACCCAGTACTTC; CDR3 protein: CASSSILQGARSMETQYF